This T cell receptor (beta chain) was sequenced for a study of blood T cell repertoires in COVID-19. Overall study context: Sites across the United States, Italy and Spain contributed samples from acute and convalescent COVID-19.

In the original workflow: Reference gene primer amplification gave nucleated cell count estimates. Measured with immunoSEQ multiplex PCR; TCRdb has only the in-frame clones, and not every one. That table is the source of V, J and clone size, and D and trimming were worked out from the DNA. Among 350,000 or so clones listed, roughly 90% were seen once. All enrollees were roughly 18 to 89 years old and from fewer than 30 US areas. Germline CDR1 is MNHEY and CDR2 is SVGAGI. V lost 4 bases, J lost 6 bases, and 12 bases lay in between. The CDR3 covers 13 residues. This clonotype originated in a woman aged 25 to 39 who had been exposed to COVID-19. Sequenced input: PBMCs or T cells enriched from blood (not recorded which). The genes are TRBV6-5 and TRBJ1-2; D is possibly TRBD1 (6 bases). The CDR3 DNA is TGTGCCAGCAGTTTACGGGGGGCGCATGGCTACACCTTC. Translated, it gives CASSLRGAHGYTF.